This T cell receptor (beta chain) emerged from a study of blood T cell repertoires in COVID-19. As originally analysed: Amplification from reference gene primers served as the basis for estimated nucleated cell counts. Repertoires were generated with immunoSEQ multiplex PCR, while TCRdb's copy carries only in-frame clones and drops some. The V and J calls and clone size are taken from that table; D and trimming were inferred from the DNA. This sample has fewer than 250,000 clones, with about 86% found just once. This receptor was identified in a woman between 50 and 59 years old with acute or convalescent COVID-19. The sequenced sample consisted of peripheral blood.

The CDR3 loop is CASSERYRGGGYTF. For the CDR3, the DNA is TGTGCCAGCAGTGAAAGGTACAGAGGGGGTGGCTACACCTTC. This chain connects TRBV6-1 to TRBJ1-2, with a possible D match to TRBD1 (6 bases). Trimming pared 2 bases from V and 7 bases from J, leaving 14 bases between. The CDR3 has 14 amino acids. The V gene's germline CDR1 is MNHNS and CDR2 SASEGT.